Below, 32 T cell receptor beta chains from the same sample are listed, as sequenced in a study of blood T cells in healthy people across ages. With a J-beta primer mix and a sample-barcoded 5' primer, a second PCR ran about 6 to 11 cycles. TCRdb recomputed calls from the 5' RACE reads with MiXCR, one row per CDR3 protein. This table holds roughly 800,000 distinct CDR3 sequences, about 37% found once. Sequencing used blood. Every receptor here comes from a man aged 18 to 35 in good health.

The count of this clonotype is one. The chain couples TRBV7-2 to TRBJ1-2; unclear D gene. CDR1 and CDR2 from the germline V gene are SGHTA and FQGNSA. There are 13 residues in the CDR3. V lost 5 bases and J 5 bases, leaving 12 bases between the germline ends. The CDR3 DNA follows: TGTGCCAGCAGCCCCGTGGAGTCTTATGGCTACACCTTC. Protein sequence: CASSPVESYGYTF.

The table lists this clonotype with a few counts. V and J are TRBV2 and TRBJ2-5; 12 positions match TRBD2. V dropped 6 bases and J dropped 11; count of bases not matched to a gene: 13. This CDR3 is built from 15 residues. Germline V lookup: CDR1 SNHLY, CDR2 FYNNEI. Here the CDR3 reads CASSLLAGGNNEQYF. CDR3 coding DNA: TGTGCCAGCAGCCTACTAGCGGGGGGCAACAATGAGCAGTACTTC.

This chain connects TRBV14 to TRBJ2-1; 7 nucleotides agree with TRBD2. This CDR3 spans 13 amino acids. The trim removed 10 bases at V and 7 bases at J, leaving 10 bases unmatched. Per the germline V gene, CDR1 is SGHDN and CDR2 is FVKESK. The DNA of the CDR3 is TGTGCCACCCGGGACTATCATCAGAATGAGCAGTTCTTC. Protein product: CATRDYHQNEQFF.

CDR3 amino acids: CASSFSTRQGTNEQYF. CDR3 DNA: TGTGCCAGCAGCTTTAGCACCAGACAGGGTACCAATGAGCAGTACTTC. The chain has TRBV7-8 and TRBJ2-5; 7 positions match TRBD1. CDR1 SGHVS and CDR2 FQNEAQ come from the germline V gene. The V gene end was trimmed by 3 bases and the J gene end by 11 bases; junction bases not matched to a gene: 18. The CDR3 is 16 amino acids.

This clonotype showed up just a few times. The chain uses TRBV7-2 and TRBJ2-1, with TRBD2 identical over 9 bases. The better agreement between TRBJ2-7 and the DNA end casts doubt on the J call. Per the germline V gene, CDR1 is SGHTA and CDR2 is FQGNSA. This CDR3 contains 18 residues. CDR3 sequence: CASSLSISGGPSYNEQYF. DNA of the CDR3: TGTGCCAGCAGCTTAAGTATCAGCGGGGGGCCATCCTACAATGAGCAGTACTTC.

This clonotype has just a few counts. The chain combines TRBV12-3 or TRBV12-4 with TRBJ2-1; D may be TRBD2 (6 bases). The CDR3 has 13 amino acids. Trimming stripped 6 bases from V and 13 bases from J, with 19 bases between. This CDR3 reads CASSLGRGPDQFF. The CDR3 DNA follows: TGTGCCAGCAGCCTAGGGCGGGGCCCCGATCAGTTCTTC.

V is TRBV25-1 and J is TRBJ2-1; D is unresolved. The ends were cut back, 1 base at V and 7 bases at J, with 14 bases in the middle. The CDR3 has 15 amino acids. The germline V gene encodes CDR1 MGHDK and CDR2 SYGVNS. The CDR3 is CASSESRWNGNEQFF. CDR3 in DNA: TGTGCCAGCAGTGAATCTCGGTGGAACGGGAATGAGCAGTTCTTC. Based on the CDR3 plus reference TRBV25-1 and TRBJ2-1, the full variable domain is EADIYQTPRYLVIGTGKKITLECSQTMGHDKMYWYQQDPGMELHLIHYSYGVNSTEKGDLSSESTVSRIRTEHFPLTLESARPSHTSQYLCASSESRWNGNEQFFGPGTRLTVL.

This clonotype occurred many times. The CDR3 region is CASSSGTIFGLRTQYF. The CDR3 nucleotides read TGTGCCAGCAGCTCCGGGACTATATTCGGCCTGCGTACGCAGTATTTT. V usage is TRBV12-3 or TRBV12-4 and J usage is TRBJ2-3, with 7 nucleotides matching TRBD2. The CDR3 loop spans 16 amino acids. Trimming at V came to 6 bases and at J to 8 bases, leaving 17 bases not matched to a gene.

The V call is TRBV5-6, the J call TRBJ1-1, with 11 bases matching TRBD1. The CDR3 extends over 14 amino acids. Germline CDR1 is SGHDT and CDR2 is YYEEEE. V was clipped by 4 bases and J by 8 bases; unmatched bases: 7. The CDR3 loop reads CASSLGQGAQEAFF. The CDR3, as DNA: TGTGCCAGCAGCCTAGGACAGGGGGCCCAAGAAGCTTTCTTT.

This clonotype was picked up a small number of times. The chain has TRBV7-2 and TRBJ2-7; D might be TRBD2 (6 bases). The V gene lost 1 base and the J gene lost 4 bases, with 14 bases spanning the gap. The CDR3 length is 15 residues. Germline V CDR1 and CDR2: SGHTA, FQGNSA. CDR3 sequence reads: CASSLGGVRSYEQYF. The DNA for the CDR3 is TGTGCCAGCAGCTTAGGGGGGGTAAGGTCGTACGAGCAGTACTTC.

In this sample, this clonotype turned up a few times. The V gene is TRBV6-1, the J gene TRBJ1-2, with 7 bases matching TRBD1. Trimming cost V 8 bases and J 0 bases; bases outside gene matches: 18. This CDR3 has 18 amino acids. The germline gives CDR1 MNHNS, CDR2 SASEGT. CDR3 bases: TGTGCCAGCGGCCCCGAGAGAGGGGGCATCCCAGCTAACTATGGCTACACCTTC. This codes for CASGPERGGIPANYGYTF.

The J gene is TRBJ1-5, the V gene TRBV12-3 or TRBV12-4; D remains unclear. V dropped 3 bases and J dropped 2 bases, with 8 bases sitting between them. CDR3 length: 14 amino acids. The CDR3 loop reads CASSFAAGNQPQHF. CDR3 coding DNA: TGTGCCAGCAGTTTTGCAGCCGGCAATCAGCCCCAGCATTTT.

This clonotype was recorded once. The chain couples TRBV29-1 to TRBJ1-4, with D possibly TRBD1 on 5 matching bases. Trimming shortened V by 5 bases and J by 7 bases, and 14 bases separated the two germline ends. The V gene's germline CDR1 is SQVTM and CDR2 ANQGSEA. The length of the CDR3 is 13 residues. The CDR3 bases are TGCAGCGTTCGAGGGGACCTGGGTGAAAAACTGTTTTTT. It codes for CSVRGDLGEKLFF.

For this clonotype: A single base separates this from a much larger clone, so it may be a read error. The chain is built from TRBV12-3 or TRBV12-4 and TRBJ2-7; a possible D gene is TRBD2 (5 bases). The J call could be wrong; TRBJ2-5 is a better fit for the DNA end. The CDR3 is 13 amino acids. The CDR3 DNA is TGTGCCAGCAGTCTGACTATCGGGGAGACCCAGTACTTC. Protein product: CASSLTIGETQYF.

Comment on this clonotype: The final CDR3 position lacks the conserved phenylalanine or tryptophan, pointing to a likely read error. This chain uses TRBV20-1 with TRBJ2-6; D is perhaps TRBD1 or TRBD2 (5 bases each). This CDR3 contains 13 residues. Looked up from germline, CDR1 is DFQATT and CDR2 is SNEGSKA (reference sequence). Trimming removed 6 bases from V and 0 bases from J, with 6 bases in between. Here the CDR3 DNA reads TGCAGTGCGGGGACCTCTGGGGCCAACGTCCTGACTTCC. This translates into CSAGTSGANVLTS.

V is TRBV12-3 or TRBV12-4 and J is TRBJ1-2; the D is unclear. V lost 3 bases and J 2 bases, leaving 13 bases between the germline ends. The CDR3 has 15 amino acids. CDR3 coding DNA: TGTGCCAGCAGTTTCAGCCGGCAAGTAAACTATGGCTACACCTTC. It specifies CASSFSRQVNYGYTF.

This clonotype was counted ten times or more. The rearrangement uses TRBV4-1 and TRBJ1-2; no clear D gene. This CDR3 comprises 13 residues. Trimming pared 4 bases from V and 8 bases from J, leaving 14 bases between. The germline CDR1 and CDR2 sequences are MGHRA and YSYEKL. This CDR3 reads CASSRLWREGYTF. Written as DNA, the CDR3 is TGCGCCAGCAGCCGATTATGGCGCGAGGGCTACACCTTC.

This clonotype has only a few counts. The chain employs TRBV4-2 and TRBJ2-3; 13 positions agree with TRBD2. With V trimmed by 4 bases and J by 2 bases, 9 bases remained unmatched. Looked up from germline, CDR1 is LGHNA and CDR2 is YNFKEQ. This CDR3 comprises 18 residues. CDR3 sequence (DNA): TGTGCCAGCAGCCGCCACTTGACTAGCGGGGGGTACACAGATACGCAGTATTTT. Amino acids: CASSRHLTSGGYTDTQYF.

For this clonotype: A read error is possible here, since a much larger clone lies one base away. This chain links TRBV4-3 with TRBJ2-3, with TRBD1 matching over 7 bases. Germline CDR1 is LGHNA and CDR2 is YSLEER. This CDR3 comprises 16 residues. V was clipped by 0 bases and J by 4 bases; unmatched bases: 7. As DNA, the CDR3 is TGCGCCAGCAGCCAAGAGGTGGGGGACAGATCAGATACGCAGTATTTT. This sequence encodes CASSQEVGDRSDTQYF.

Comments on this clonotype: Possible read error: a much larger clone is one base away. V is TRBV29-1 and J is TRBJ2-1; tentatively, D is TRBD1 (6 bases). Germline V gene data show CDR1 as SQVTM and CDR2 as ANQGSEA. This CDR3 is built from 16 residues. The ends were cut back, 8 bases at V and 5 bases at J, with 25 bases in the middle. CDR3 DNA: TGCAGCACTGAGGGGGAAGGTAGGAACCCCAACAATGAGCAGTTCTTC. The encoded protein is CSTEGEGRNPNNEQFF.

Details on this clonotype: One end of the junction fails to match germline, which may point to a read error. The chain has TRBV28 and TRBJ2-3, with TRBD2 as a possible D gene (6 bases). The CDR3 spans 13 residues. The V gene's germline CDR1 is MDHEN and CDR2 SYDVKM. This CDR3 reads CASGRRVANTRYF. The CDR3 nucleotides read TGTGCCAGCGGCAGGAGGGTTGCGAATACGCGGTATTTT.

This clonotype turned up a few times. V usage is TRBV14 and J usage is TRBJ1-6; unclear D gene. CDR3 length: 13 amino acids. The V end was cut by 1 base, the J end by 10 bases, with 8 bases between. Germline assignment: CDR1 SGHDN and CDR2 FVKESK. CDR3 nucleotide sequence: TGTGCCAGCAGCCAAGGCCCGGGGTCACCCCTCCACTTT. Its translation is CASSQGPGSPLHF.

Concerning this clonotype: Just one base apart from a much larger clone, this may be a read error. V is TRBV6-6 and J is TRBJ2-1, with 7 bases that match TRBD1. Unmatched junction bases numbered 11, after V lost 5 bases and J lost 7 bases. CDR3 length equals 15 residues. Germline lookup yields CDR1 MNHNY and CDR2 SVGAGI (reference sequence). CDR3 sequence (DNA): TGTGCCAGCAGTGACAGGGTGCAGATTCTAAATGAGCAGTTCTTC. Its protein is CASSDRVQILNEQFF.

Concerning this clonotype: A much larger clone sits a single nucleotide away, making a read error possible. This chain connects TRBV4-2 to TRBJ2-4; 8 bases are shared with TRBD2. The trim removed 0 bases at V and 7 bases at J, leaving 8 bases unmatched. The CDR3 spans 16 residues. Germline assignment: CDR1 LGHNA and CDR2 YNFKEQ. This CDR3 reads CASSQDPASGWNIQYF. The CDR3, as DNA: TGTGCCAGCAGCCAAGACCCAGCTAGCGGGTGGAACATTCAGTACTTC.

This chain connects TRBV27 to TRBJ1-1, with D possibly matching TRBD1 (5 bases). CDR1 is MNHEY, CDR2 SMNVEV, per germline (reference sequence). Trimming pared 5 bases from V and 4 bases from J, leaving 23 bases between. The CDR3 runs 17 residues. Here the CDR3 DNA reads TGTGCCAGCAGTCCCCTGACAAGCCCCAGGGATGGCACTGAAGCTTTCTTT. The encoded protein is CASSPLTSPRDGTEAFF.

This clonotype was observed a few times. This may be a read error: a much more frequent sequence differs by one nucleotide. The DNA for the CDR3 is TGTGCCAGCAGCTTCGGCCGGGATGAGCAGTACTTC. It yields the protein CASSFGRDEQYF. The rearrangement joins TRBV7-2 to TRBJ2-5, with D possibly matching TRBD2 (5 bases). The V end lost 3 bases, the J end lost 11 bases, and 13 bases lay between the germline ends. Per the germline V gene, CDR1 is SGHTA and CDR2 is FQGNSA. CDR3 length: 12 residues.

V and J are TRBV25-1 and TRBJ1-1; a weak D match, TRBD1 (6 bases). Germline assignment: CDR1 MGHDK and CDR2 SYGVNS. V was pared by 3 bases and J by 0 bases, with 17 bases between. CDR3 length: 17 residues. DNA for the CDR3: TGTGCCAGCAGTGATAGTCCAGGGGCCGACATGAACACTGAAGCTTTCTTT. Residues: CASSDSPGADMNTEAFF. Combining the CDR3 with reference TRBV25-1 and TRBJ1-1 gives the whole variable domain EADIYQTPRYLVIGTGKKITLECSQTMGHDKMYWYQQDPGMELHLIHYSYGVNSTEKGDLSSESTVSRIRTEHFPLTLESARPSHTSQYLCASSDSPGADMNTEAFFGQGTRLTVV.

This clonotype was picked up a small number of times. The genes are TRBV29-1 and TRBJ1-1; 7 bases line up with TRBD1. Germline V CDR1 and CDR2: SQVTM, ANQGSEA. J lost 7 bases, V lost 5 bases, and 13 bases had no gene match. The CDR3 sequence is 14 residues long. The DNA for the CDR3 is TGCAGCGTTCCAAATCCGGGACAGACTTATGAAGCTTTCTTT. Translation gives CSVPNPGQTYEAFF.

V and J are TRBV4-2 and TRBJ1-5; possibly TRBD1 for D (5 bases). Trimming stripped 0 bases from V and 11 bases from J, with 14 bases between. The CDR3 extends over 14 amino acids. Germline-derived CDR1 and CDR2 are LGHNA and YNFKEQ. CDR3 sequence (DNA): TGTGCCAGCAGCCAAGAGAAGGGGCCCGGCGCCCAGCATTTT. It is translated as CASSQEKGPGAQHF.

Points on this clonotype: A read error may be the cause here, since a much bigger clone is one base away. The chain links TRBV7-2 to TRBJ2-4; D is perhaps TRBD1 (6 bases). CDR1 and CDR2 (germline): SGHTA, FQGNSA. The CDR3 consists of 12 residues. The CDR3 coding sequence is TGTGTCAGCAGCTCAGAACAGGGACGCCAGTACTTC. Residues: CVSSSEQGRQYF.

For this clonotype: This could be a read error, since a much larger clone is one nucleotide away. The chain employs TRBV6-6 and TRBJ2-5; 11 positions agree with TRBD2. TRBJ2-1 matches the DNA end more closely, so the J call is doubtful. The CDR3 sequence is 16 residues long. The germline CDR1 and CDR2 sequences are MNHNY and SVGAGI (reference sequence). The CDR3 bases are TGTGCCAGCAGTCGCACTAGCGGGGGAGATCAAGAGACCCAGTTCTTC. Translating gives CASSRTSGGDQETQFF.

This clonotype was detected only a few times. The chain links TRBV2 to TRBJ2-5; D possibly corresponds to TRBD1 (5 bases). The J call may be mistaken, given a closer DNA end match to TRBJ2-7. The germline gives CDR1 SNHLY, CDR2 FYNNEI. This CDR3 region has 13 residues. The CDR3 nucleotides read TGTGCCAGCAATCAGGGCTTGGGATACGAGCAGTACTTC. Translated, it gives CASNQGLGYEQYF.